This T cell receptor beta chain appears in the sequencing data of a study of blood T cell repertoires in COVID-19. Study-wide background: COVID-19 samples collected from the United States, Italy and Spain covered acute and convalescent phases. Sources were T cells, B-cell-depleted T cells, or PBMCs; the material itself was cDNA or gDNA.

Germline CDR1 is WSHSY and CDR2 is SAAADI. V was cut by 6 bases and J by 4 bases, with 6 bases left in between. This CDR3 spans 11 amino acids. Original processing notes: Estimated nucleated cell counts came from reference gene primer amplification. Profiling relied on immunoSEQ multiplex PCR, and the TCRdb table lists in-frame clones only, not all of them. That table gives V, J and clone size, and the DNA gave D and trimming. The table includes over 250,000 clones, 65% to 90% detected once. The chain combines TRBV10-2 with TRBJ1-1; D not certain. The sequenced sample was peripheral blood. The clonotype was recovered from a man in his fifties or sixties with active or convalescent COVID-19. The CDR3 is CASSHFTEAFF. In DNA, the CDR3 is TGCGCCAGCAGCCATTTCACTGAAGCTTTCTTT.